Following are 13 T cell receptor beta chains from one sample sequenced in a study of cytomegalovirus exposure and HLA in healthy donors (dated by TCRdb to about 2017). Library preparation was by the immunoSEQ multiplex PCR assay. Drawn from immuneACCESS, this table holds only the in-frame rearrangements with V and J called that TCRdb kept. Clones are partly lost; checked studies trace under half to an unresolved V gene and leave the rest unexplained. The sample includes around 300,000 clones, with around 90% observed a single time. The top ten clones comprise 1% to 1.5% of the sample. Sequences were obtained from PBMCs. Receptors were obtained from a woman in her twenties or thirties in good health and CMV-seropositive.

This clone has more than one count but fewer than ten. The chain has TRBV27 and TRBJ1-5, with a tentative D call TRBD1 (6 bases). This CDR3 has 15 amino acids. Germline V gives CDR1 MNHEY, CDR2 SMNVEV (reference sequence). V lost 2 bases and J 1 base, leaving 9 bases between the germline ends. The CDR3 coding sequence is TGTGCCAGCAGTTTAGGCAGGGGCAGCAATCAGCCCCAGCATTTT. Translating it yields CASSLGRGSNQPQHF.

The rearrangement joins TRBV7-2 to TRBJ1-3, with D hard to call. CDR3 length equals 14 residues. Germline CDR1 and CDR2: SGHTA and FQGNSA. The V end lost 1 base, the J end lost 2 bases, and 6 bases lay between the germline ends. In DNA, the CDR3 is TGTGCCAGCAGCTTAGGTGGGCCTGGAAACACCATATATTTT. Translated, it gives CASSLGGPGNTIYF. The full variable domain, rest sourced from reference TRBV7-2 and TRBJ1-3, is GAGVSQSPSNKVTEKGKDVELRCDPISGHTALYWYRQSLGQGLEFLIYFQGNSAPDKSGLPSDRFSAERTGGSVSTLTIQRTQQEDSAVYLCASSLGGPGNTIYFGEGSWLTVV.

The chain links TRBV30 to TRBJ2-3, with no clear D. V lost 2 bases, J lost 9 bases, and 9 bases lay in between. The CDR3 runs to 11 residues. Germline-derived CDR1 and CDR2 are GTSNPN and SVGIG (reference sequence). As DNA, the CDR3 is TGTGCCTGGAGTCTGGATAACACGCAGTATTTT. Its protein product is CAWSLDNTQYF.

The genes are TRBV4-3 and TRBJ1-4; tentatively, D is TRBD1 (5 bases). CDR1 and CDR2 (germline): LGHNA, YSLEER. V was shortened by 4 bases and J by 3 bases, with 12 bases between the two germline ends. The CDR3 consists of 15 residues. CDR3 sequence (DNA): TGCGCCAGCAGCCTCGGGGACGGCCCTAATGAAAAACTGTTTTTT. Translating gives CASSLGDGPNEKLFF.

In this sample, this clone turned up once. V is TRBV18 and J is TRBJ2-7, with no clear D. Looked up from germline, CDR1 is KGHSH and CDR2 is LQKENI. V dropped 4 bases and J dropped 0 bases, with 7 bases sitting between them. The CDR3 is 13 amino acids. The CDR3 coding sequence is TGTGCCAGCTCACAACCGAACTCCTACGAGCAGTACTTC. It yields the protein CASSQPNSYEQYF.

This CDR3 reads CASSLWSGQETQYF. The CDR3 DNA reads as TGTGCCAGCAGCTTATGGAGCGGACAAGAGACCCAGTACTTC. The chain links TRBV7-8 to TRBJ2-5; D is possibly TRBD2 (5 bases). CDR1 SGHVS and CDR2 FQNEAQ come from the germline V gene. Trimming shortened V by 2 bases and J by 2 bases, and 9 bases separated the two germline ends. The CDR3 spans 14 residues.

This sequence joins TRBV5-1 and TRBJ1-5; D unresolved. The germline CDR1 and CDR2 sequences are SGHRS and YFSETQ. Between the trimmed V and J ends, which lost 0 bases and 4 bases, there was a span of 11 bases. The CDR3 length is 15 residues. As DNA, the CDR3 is TGCGCCAGCAGCTTGGGGCCTGTCAAGAATCAGCCCCAGCATTTT. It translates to CASSLGPVKNQPQHF.

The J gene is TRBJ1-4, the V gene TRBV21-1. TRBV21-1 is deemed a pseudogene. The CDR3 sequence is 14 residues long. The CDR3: CASRKGREGEKLFF. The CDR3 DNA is TGTGCCAGCAGAAAGGGACGGGAAGGTGAAAAACTGTTTTTT.

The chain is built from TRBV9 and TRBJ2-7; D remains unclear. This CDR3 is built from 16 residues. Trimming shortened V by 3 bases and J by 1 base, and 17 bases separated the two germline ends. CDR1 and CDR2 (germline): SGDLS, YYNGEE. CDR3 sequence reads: CASSASVETESYEQYF. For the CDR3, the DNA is TGTGCCAGCAGCGCTAGTGTAGAAACAGAATCCTACGAGCAGTACTTC. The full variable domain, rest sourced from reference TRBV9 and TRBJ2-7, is DSGVTQTPKHLITATGQRVTLRCSPRSGDLSVYWYQQSLDQGLQFLIQYYNGEERAKGNILERFSAQQFPDLHSELNLSSLELGDSALYFCASSASVETESYEQYFGPGTRLTVT.

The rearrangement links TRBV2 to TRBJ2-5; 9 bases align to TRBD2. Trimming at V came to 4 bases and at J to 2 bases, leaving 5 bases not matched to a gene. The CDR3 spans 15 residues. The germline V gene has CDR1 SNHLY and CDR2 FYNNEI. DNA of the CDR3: TGTGCCAGCAGTGGGGAGCGGGGGGTACAAGAGACCCAGTACTTC. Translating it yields CASSGERGVQETQYF.

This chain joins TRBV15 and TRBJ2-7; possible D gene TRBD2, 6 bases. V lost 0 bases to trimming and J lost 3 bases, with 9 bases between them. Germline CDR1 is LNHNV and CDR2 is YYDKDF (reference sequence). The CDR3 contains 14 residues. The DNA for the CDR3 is TGTGCCACCAGCAGAGATCGCGGGGACTACGAGCAGTACTTC. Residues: CATSRDRGDYEQYF.

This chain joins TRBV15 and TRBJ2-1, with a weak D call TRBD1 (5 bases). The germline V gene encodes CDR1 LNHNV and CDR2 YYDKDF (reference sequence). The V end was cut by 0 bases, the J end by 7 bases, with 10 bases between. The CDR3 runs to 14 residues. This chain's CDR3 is CATSRDWGGNEQFF. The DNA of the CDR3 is TGTGCCACCAGCAGAGATTGGGGCGGTAATGAGCAGTTCTTC.

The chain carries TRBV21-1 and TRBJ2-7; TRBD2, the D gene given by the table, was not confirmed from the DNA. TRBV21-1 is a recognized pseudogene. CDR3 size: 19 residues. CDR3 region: CASSNADVSLAGSSYEQYF. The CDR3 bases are TGTGCCAGCAGCAATGCGGACGTATCACTAGCGGGCAGTTCCTACGAGCAGTACTTC.